Listed below are T cell receptor beta chains from one sample, sequenced in a study of T cells in Graves' hyperthyroidism and ophthalmopathy. TCRdb passed the multiplex PCR reads through MiXCR, listing each CDR3 protein once. The sample includes about 560,000 distinct CDR3 sequences, more than 15% of them seen just once. The sample was blood. These receptor sequences come from a woman in her 30s with Graves' hyperthyroidism. CDR3s include the opening cysteine and the closing phenylalanine or tryptophan. The D gene is left open where the match is weak. Size is omitted from some rows. Given values are once, few, many or a class for expanded clones.

clone_size,j_call,d_call,v_call,cdr3_aa,cdr3_nt
few,TRBJ2-1,-,TRBV19,CASSLSRGASYNEQFF,TGTGCCAGTAGCCTATCTAGGGGGGCATCCTACAATGAGCAGTTCTTC
few,TRBJ2-2,TRBD2,TRBV5-1,CASEGLADTGELFF,TGCGCCAGCGAGGGACTAGCGGACACCGGGGAGCTGTTTTTT
many,TRBJ1-1,TRBD1,TRBV28,CASSFQGGRAEAFF,TGTGCCAGCAGTTTCCAGGGGGGACGGGCTGAAGCTTTCTTT
-,TRBJ2-3,TRBD2,TRBV7-2,CASRDSGSSDTQYF,TGTGCCAGCAGGGATAGCGGGAGCTCAGATACGCAGTATTTT
many,TRBJ2-1,-,TRBV20-1,CSARDPQGPRNNEQFF,TGCAGTGCTAGAGACCCCCAGGGGCCACGTAACAATGAGCAGTTCTTC
few,TRBJ1-3,-,TRBV6-5,CASSYSTSGGGNTIYF,TGTGCCAGCAGTTACTCGACTTCGGGGGGAGGAAACACCATATATTTT
-,TRBJ1-3,-,TRBV5-1,CASSLRGMSSGNTIYF,TGCGCCAGCAGCTTGAGAGGGATGAGCTCTGGAAACACCATATATTTT
many,TRBJ2-1,TRBD2,TRBV28,CASSLGLAKGREQFF,TGTGCCAGCAGTTTGGGACTAGCGAAGGGGCGGGAGCAGTTCTTC
many,TRBJ1-5,TRBD1,TRBV19,CASSPIPGQGSEQPQHF,TGTGCCAGTAGCCCCATTCCGGGACAGGGATCGGAGCAGCCCCAGCATTTT
few,TRBJ1-6,-,TRBV6-5,CASSYSLNSPLHF,TGTGCCAGCAGTTACTCGCTTAATTCACCCCTCCACTTT
many,TRBJ2-3,TRBD2,TRBV20-1,CSARSRGLVFSDTQYF,TGCAGTGCTAGGTCCCGGGGACTAGTTTTTTCGGATACGCAGTATTTT
many,TRBJ2-3,-,TRBV2,CASSETRFGTDTQYF,TGTGCCAGCAGTGAGACTAGATTCGGCACAGATACGCAGTATTTT
many,TRBJ2-3,TRBD2,TRBV20-1,CSARGETSSSLDTQYF,TGCAGTGCTAGAGGGGAGACTAGCTCTTCCCTGGATACGCAGTATTTT
many,TRBJ2-1,TRBD2,TRBV12-3/TRBV12-4,CASSLVLAENNEQFF,TGTGCCAGCAGTTTGGTACTAGCGGAGAACAATGAGCAGTTCTTC
-,TRBJ1-2,-,TRBV12-3/TRBV12-4,CASSLGSGVGYTF,TGTGCCAGCAGTTTAGGGTCTGGGGTTGGCTACACCTTC
-,TRBJ2-3,TRBD1,TRBV19,CASIGTESTDTQYF,TGTGCCAGTATCGGGACAGAAAGCACAGATACGCAGTATTTT
many,TRBJ2-1,TRBD2,TRBV5-1,CASSSSGGTSNEQFF,TGCGCCAGCAGCTCGAGCGGGGGGACAAGTAATGAGCAGTTCTTC
few,TRBJ2-1,-,TRBV5-1,CASSLDGLGEQFF,TGCGCCAGCAGCTTGGATGGGTTGGGTGAGCAGTTCTTC
many,TRBJ2-1,-,TRBV20-1,CSAPHPTSTVNEQFF,TGCAGTGCTCCCCACCCCACCTCGACTGTCAATGAGCAGTTCTTC
many,TRBJ2-3,-,TRBV11-2,CASSLDRGARGTDTQYF,TGTGCCAGCAGCTTAGATCGCGGAGCCAGGGGCACAGATACGCAGTATTTT
few,TRBJ1-5,-,TRBV20-1,CSARDLDSGQPQHF,TGCAGTGCTAGAGATCTGGATTCCGGGCAGCCCCAGCATTTT
many,TRBJ2-1,-,TRBV2,CASRFRIVGDNEQFF,TGTGCCAGCAGGTTCCGCATAGTAGGCGACAATGAGCAGTTCTTC
few,TRBJ2-3,TRBD2,TRBV5-1,CASRTPGRLAGGPTDTQYF,TGCGCCAGCAGGACACCGGGACGGCTAGCGGGAGGGCCAACAGATACGCAGTATTTT
many,TRBJ2-7,TRBD1,TRBV27,CASSYRDRDSYEQYF,TGTGCCAGCAGCTACCGGGACAGGGACTCCTACGAGCAGTACTTC
-,TRBJ2-2,-,TRBV4-1,CASSQETEGGTGELFF,TGCGCCAGCAGCCAAGAGACAGAGGGCGGCACCGGGGAGCTGTTTTTT
-,TRBJ1-2,TRBD1,TRBV6-2/TRBV6-3,CACKRDRDYGYTF,TGTGCCTGCAAACGAGACAGGGACTATGGCTACACCTTC
-,TRBJ1-2,-,TRBV30,CAWSGVGSANYGYTF,TGTGCCTGGAGTGGAGTTGGGTCGGCTAACTATGGCTACACCTTC
many,TRBJ2-1,-,TRBV27,CASSPMIRDHEQFF,TGTGCCAGCAGTCCGATGATCCGGGACCATGAGCAGTTCTTC
-,TRBJ2-2,-,TRBV3-1,CAGSGRLGPNTGELFF,TGTGCCGGCAGCGGCAGGCTTGGCCCGAACACCGGGGAGCTGTTTTTT
many,TRBJ2-1,-,TRBV20-1,CSANNRDGRLQEQFF,TGCAGTGCTAATAACCGGGACGGACGACTTCAGGAGCAGTTCTTC
-,TRBJ1-1,TRBD1,TRBV28,CASSSRGQGNTEAFF,TGTGCCAGCAGTTCTCGGGGACAGGGGAACACTGAAGCTTTCTTT
few,TRBJ1-5,-,TRBV6-1,CASVTERAQPQHF,TGTGCCAGCGTCACGGAGCGGGCTCAGCCCCAGCATTTT
-,TRBJ1-3,-,TRBV11-2,CASSGVGSGNTIYF,TGTGCCAGCAGCGGGGTAGGCTCTGGAAACACCATATATTTT
many,TRBJ1-2,-,TRBV5-1,CASSLTTQGLWGYTF,TGCGCCAGCAGCTTGACCACACAGGGCTTGTGGGGCTACACCTTC
few,TRBJ2-1,TRBD2,TRBV5-1,CASSFGLAGGSSYNEQFF,TGCGCCAGCAGCTTTGGCCTAGCGGGAGGCAGCTCCTACAATGAGCAGTTCTTC